The 21 T cell receptor beta chains below were found in one sample sequenced in a study of cytomegalovirus exposure and HLA in healthy donors. Primers for the PCR totalled 60 Vbeta and 13 Jbeta. Sequencing was performed with immunoSEQ multiplex PCR; in TCRdb, only in-frame clones are kept and a portion is missing. This sample contains tens of thousands of clones. The specimen sequenced was PBMCs. These TCRs come from a woman aged 60 to 75 in good health and CMV-seropositive.

The chain recombines TRBV15 with TRBJ2-2, with D possibly being TRBD1 (6 bases). In germline, CDR1 is LNHNV, CDR2 YYDKDF (reference sequence). V shed 3 bases and J shed 7 bases, with 12 bases lying between them. The CDR3 contains 14 residues. The CDR3 DNA sequence: TGTGCCACCAGCAGGGAACAGGGTCTCGGGGAGCTGTTTTTT. Its translation is CATSREQGLGELFF.

This chain joins TRBV18 and TRBJ1-5; D gene unclear. Germline lookup yields CDR1 KGHSH and CDR2 LQKENI. The CDR3 covers 17 residues. The V and J ends lost 4 bases and 0 bases respectively, with 16 bases between them. CDR3 coding DNA: TGTGCCAGCTCACTCACGAGGGCTATCGATAGCAATCAGCCCCAGCATTTT. The encoded protein is CASSLTRAIDSNQPQHF.

This chain connects TRBV2 to TRBJ2-6; 9 bases line up with TRBD1. The CDR3 has 18 residues. Germline CDR1 reads SNHLY; CDR2 reads FYNNEI. With 7 bases clipped from V and 2 bases from J, the junction kept 12 bases outside the gene matches. This CDR3 reads CASTQGGTGMTGANVLTF. The DNA of the CDR3 is TGTGCCAGCACTCAAGGTGGGACAGGGATGACTGGGGCCAACGTCCTGACTTTC.

J is TRBJ2-2 and V is TRBV19; possibly TRBD1 for D (5 bases). Germline lookup yields CDR1 LNHDA and CDR2 SQIVND (reference sequence). The CDR3 runs 14 residues. The germline V and J ends were trimmed by 7 bases and 4 bases, with 13 bases remaining between them. The CDR3 region is CASIPLQGTGELFF. CDR3 nucleotides: TGTGCCAGTATCCCCCTTCAGGGCACCGGGGAGCTGTTTTTT.

J is TRBJ1-2 and V is TRBV6-6; TRBD1 might be the D (6 bases). This CDR3 is built from 13 residues. Per germline, CDR1 MNHNY and CDR2 SVGAGI (reference sequence). CDR3 coding DNA: TGTGCAACTAGGGGGGGGGTTGACTATGGCTACACCTTC. Translation gives CATRGGVDYGYTF.

CDR3 sequence reads: CASSPRGLGHYEQYF. Written as DNA, the CDR3 is TGTGCCAGCAGCCCGCGGGGTTTGGGGCACTACGAGCAGTACTTC. The V gene is TRBV7-2, the J gene TRBJ2-7; D perhaps matches TRBD2 (6 bases). This CDR3 has 15 residues. CDR1 SGHTA and CDR2 FQGNSA come from the germline V gene. Trimming pared 5 bases from V and 3 bases from J, leaving 17 bases between.

The chain combines TRBV7-6 with TRBJ1-5; no clear D gene. The V and J ends lost 1 base and 3 bases respectively, with 4 bases between them. The CDR3 has 13 residues. Looked up from germline, CDR1 is SGHVS and CDR2 is FNYEAQ. CDR3 DNA sequence: TGTGCCAGCAGCTTAGGACACAATCAGCCCCAGCATTTT. This codes for CASSLGHNQPQHF. The complete variable domain, with remaining parts taken from reference TRBV7-6 and TRBJ1-5, reads GAGVSQSPRYKVTKRGQDVALRCDPISGHVSLYWYRQALGQGPEFLTYFNYEAQQDKSGLPNDRFSAERPEGSISTLTIQRTEQRDSAMYRCASSLGHNQPQHFGDGTRLSIL.

The chain has TRBV2 and TRBJ1-2; 10 bases align to TRBD1. The CDR3 runs to 13 residues. CDR1 is SNHLY, CDR2 FYNNEI, per germline. V dropped 8 bases and J dropped 2; count of bases not matched to a gene: 2. CDR3 in amino acids: CASADRGNYGYTF. DNA for the CDR3: TGTGCCAGCGCGGACAGGGGGAACTATGGCTACACCTTC.

V is TRBV6-5 and J is TRBJ1-2; 10 bases fit TRBD1. The germline V gene encodes CDR1 MNHEY and CDR2 SVGAGI. The length of the CDR3 is 15 residues. The V and J ends lost 6 bases and 10 bases, in that order; junction bases with no gene match: 14. This CDR3 is CASSYLGTGDFVYTF. DNA of the CDR3: TGTGCCAGCAGCTATTTAGGGACAGGGGATTTCGTCTACACCTTC.

As regards this clone: The junction and the germline gene differ at one end; a read error may be behind it. The genes are TRBV18 and TRBJ2-5, with TRBD2 identical over 10 bases. Looked up from germline, CDR1 is KGHSH and CDR2 is LQKENI. The length of the CDR3 is 16 residues. CDR3 in amino acids: CASAPLAGGLQETQYF. The CDR3 DNA follows: TGTGCCAGCGCACCCTTAGCGGGGGGCCTCCAAGAGACCCAGTACTTC.

The CDR3 DNA reads TGCGCCAGCAGCGGTGGACAGGGAGGGAATTCACCCCTCCACTTT. It codes for CASSGGQGGNSPLHF. The chain uses TRBV5-1 and TRBJ1-6, with 8 bases matching TRBD1. The junction had 7 bases not matched to a gene; V was cut back by 4 bases and J by 7 bases. The CDR3 runs to 15 residues. Germline V gene data show CDR1 as SGHRS and CDR2 as YFSETQ.

This chain connects TRBV9 to TRBJ1-6; 7 bases are shared with TRBD1. This CDR3 contains 15 residues. The V and J ends lost 2 bases and 6 bases, in that order; junction bases with no gene match: 5. In germline, CDR1 is SGDLS, CDR2 YYNGEE. CDR3 coding DNA: TGTGCCAGCAGCGTTCAAGACAGGGCTAATTCACCCCTCCACTTT. It translates to CASSVQDRANSPLHF. Filled out from reference TRBV9 and TRBJ1-6, the complete variable domain reads DSGVTQTPKHLITATGQRVTLRCSPRSGDLSVYWYQQSLDQGLQFLIQYYNGEERAKGNILERFSAQQFPDLHSELNLSSLELGDSALYFCASSVQDRANSPLHFGNGTRLTVT.

The V and J genes are TRBV27 and TRBJ2-7; weak D call: TRBD2 (5 bases). The CDR3 is 14 residues long. Germline-derived CDR1 and CDR2 are MNHEY and SMNVEV (reference sequence). V was clipped by 6 bases and J by 2 bases, with 14 bases between them. The CDR3 loop is CASSPDGVTYEQYF. CDR3 bases: TGTGCCAGCAGCCCGGACGGGGTAACCTACGAGCAGTACTTC.

CDR3 bases: TGTGCGGAAGGGGTCGGGACTGAAGCTTTCTTT. Protein sequence: CAEGVGTEAFF. The J gene is TRBJ1-1, the V gene TRBV7-8; TRBD1 is a possible D gene (5 bases). Germline lookup yields CDR1 SGHVS and CDR2 FQNEAQ. The length of the CDR3 is 11 residues.

The CDR3 sequence: CASSPTSGGSNTGELFF. In DNA form, the CDR3 reads TGCGCCAGCAGCCCGACTAGCGGGGGGTCGAACACCGGGGAGCTGTTTTTT. The J gene is TRBJ2-2, the V gene TRBV5-1, with 13 bases fitting TRBD2. V shed 4 bases, J shed 0 bases, and the junction held 3 bases outside the gene matches. The CDR3 spans 17 residues. CDR1 is SGHRS and CDR2 is YFSETQ in the germline V gene.

About this clone: Other DNA sequences within the sample encode an identical CDR3. The genes are TRBV5-1 and TRBJ1-5, with D maybe TRBD1 (5 bases). The CDR3 covers 14 residues. Germline CDR1 and CDR2: SGHRS and YFSETQ. Trimming cost V 0 bases and J 4 bases, with 8 bases left between them. CDR3 in DNA: TGCGCCAGCAGCTTGGGGGGGGGTAATCAGCCCCAGCATTTT. Encoded protein: CASSLGGGNQPQHF.

V gene TRBV11-2 combines with J gene TRBJ1-2; 9 bases align to TRBD1. Germline V gives CDR1 SGHAT, CDR2 FQNNGV. V lost 1 base to trimming and J lost 6 bases; unmatched junction nucleotides: 6. CDR3 size: 15 residues. CDR3 in amino acids: CASSLAAGTGHGYTF. The CDR3 DNA reads TGTGCCAGCAGCTTAGCCGCCGGGACAGGGCATGGCTACACCTTC. Together with reference TRBV11-2 and TRBJ1-2, the CDR3 gives the full variable domain: EAGVAQSPRYKIIEKRQSVAFWCNPISGHATLYWYQQILGQGPKLLIQFQNNGVVDDSQLPKDRFSAERLKGVDSTLKIQPAKLEDSAVYLCASSLAAGTGHGYTFGSGTRLTVV.

This chain joins TRBV4-2 and TRBJ1-5; 7 bases fit TRBD1. Germline CDR1 LGHNA, CDR2 YNFKEQ. The ends lost 4 bases at V and 2 bases at J; junction bases unmatched: 2. There are 14 residues in the CDR3. Here the CDR3 DNA reads TGTGCCAGCAGCCCCGACAGGGGCAATCAGCCCCAGCATTTT. Translation gives CASSPDRGNQPQHF.

The chain joins TRBV5-5 to TRBJ1-2; D unresolved. This CDR3 spans 15 amino acids. Germline CDR1 and CDR2: SGHKS and YYEKEE (reference sequence). Trimming removed 6 bases from V and 4 bases from J, with 19 bases in between. The CDR3 spells CASTHPMGETYGYTF. In DNA, the CDR3 is TGTGCCAGCACCCACCCCATGGGAGAAACCTATGGCTACACCTTC.

The chain joins TRBV2 to TRBJ2-3; 7 bases map to TRBD2. Germline lookup yields CDR1 SNHLY and CDR2 FYNNEI. V trimming: 6 bases; J trimming: 2 bases; junction bases outside the gene matches: 11. The CDR3 totals 16 residues. The CDR3 spells CASSEIAGLLTDTQYF. The CDR3 DNA is TGTGCCAGCAGCGAGATAGCGGGCCTCCTCACAGATACGCAGTATTTT.

The chain links TRBV28 to TRBJ2-7; perhaps TRBD1 as D (6 bases). The V end lost 10 bases, the J end lost 5 bases, and 18 bases lay between the germline ends. This CDR3 is built from 13 residues. The germline V gene encodes CDR1 MDHEN and CDR2 SYDVKM. CDR3 protein: CATFAQGQDEQYF. CDR3 nucleotides: TGTGCCACCTTCGCGCAGGGGCAAGACGAGCAGTACTTC.